This T cell receptor beta chain was obtained from a study of sequential checkpoint blockade in melanoma. Looking at the study overall: Both treatment sequences were followed by maintenance nivolumab. After nivolumab or ipilimumab alone, about 22 patients had week-13 rebiopsies. Findings of the study overall: Rising tumor T-cell fraction and clonality meant about 30 times likelier benefit.

This CDR3 contains 16 residues. V was pared by 5 bases and J by 4 bases, with 20 bases between. CDR1 and CDR2 from the germline V gene are MDHEN and SYDVKM. Treatment reported: randomized to nivolumab then ipilimumab (arm A) or the reverse (arm B). No patient had prior DNA-damaging chemotherapy. A remark on this clone: Its antigen is not known.

Clones were sequenced by immunoSEQ multiplex PCR, and TCRdb holds only the in-frame ones, with some missing. The sample includes around 10,000 clones, more than 20% seen only once; the top ten take around 14%. The TCR sequence derives from a human donor with melanoma. The chain links TRBV28 to TRBJ1-2, with D possibly TRBD1 on 6 matching bases. This specimen was tumor tissue (inferred from file names), taken from a patient given nivolumab and ipilimumab in sequence. CDR3 amino acids: CASSQNLQGSAYGYTF. The CDR3 DNA reads as TGTGCCAGCAGTCAAAATCTACAGGGATCCGCCTATGGCTACACCTTC.